These 5 T cell receptor beta chains were all obtained from the same sample, sequenced in a study of T cell responses to AZD1222 COVID-19 vaccine. Only in-frame clones appear in the TCRdb table, and some are missing; sequencing was by immunoSEQ multiplex PCR. Found here are about 150,000 clones, around 85% of them singletons; the top ten hold around 8.3%. Sample: peripheral blood, taken 28 days after the second dose of the MenACWY control vaccine. The receptor source for this set is an adult who received the MenACWY meningococcal vaccine as a control.

The chain combines TRBV5-6 with TRBJ1-5; 8 positions agree with TRBD1. The V segment lost 4 bases and the J segment 6 bases; nucleotides outside the gene matches: 9. Germline V CDR1 and CDR2: SGHDT, YYEEEE. CDR3 size: 15 residues. The CDR3 reads CASSRQDRELQPQHF. CDR3 DNA: TGTGCCAGCAGCAGACAGGACAGGGAACTTCAGCCCCAGCATTTT.

The gene calls are TRBV5-6 and TRBJ1-2; possible D gene TRBD1, 5 bases. This CDR3 has 15 amino acids. Trimming took off 4 bases at V and 2 bases at J, with 15 bases between the two ends. Germline-derived CDR1 and CDR2 are SGHDT and YYEEEE. The CDR3 spells CASSLMGRQNYGYTF. In DNA form, the CDR3 reads TGTGCCAGCAGCCTTATGGGGAGACAGAACTATGGCTACACCTTC.

This clone was detected a few times. This rearrangement joins TRBV10-3 to TRBJ1-2, with a tentative D call TRBD1 (5 bases). Trimming cost V 6 bases and J 8 bases, with 19 bases left between them. Germline CDR1 ENHRY, CDR2 SYGVKD. CDR3 length: 14 amino acids. Here the CDR3 reads CAISPTGDERGYTF. CDR3 coding DNA: TGTGCCATCAGCCCGACTGGGGACGAGAGGGGCTACACCTTC.

V is TRBV10-1 and J is TRBJ2-7, with D maybe TRBD1 (5 bases). The length of the CDR3 is 13 residues. The V gene's germline CDR1 is WNHNN and CDR2 SYGVQD (reference sequence). The V and J ends lost 2 bases and 7 bases respectively, with 12 bases between them. CDR3 DNA: TGCGCCAGCAGTGAGAACCTGCAGGGTGAGCAGTACGTC. Translated, it gives CASSENLQGEQYV.

The chain employs TRBV29-1 and TRBJ1-1, with no clear D. Trimming shortened V by 6 bases and J by 0 bases, and 11 bases separated the two germline ends. Germline V lookup: CDR1 SQVTM, CDR2 ANQGSEA. The CDR3 is 13 amino acids. CDR3 coding DNA: TGCAGCGTGAGAGGCCCTATGAACACTGAAGCTTTCTTT. Translation gives CSVRGPMNTEAFF.